This T cell receptor (beta chain) was captured in a study of cytomegalovirus exposure and HLA in healthy donors listed by TCRdb under 2017. Study-wide context: In an earlier analysis of 587 of the donors, 250 to 300 Gb of sequence data and 90 million to 130 million unique TCR beta sequences from approximately 180 million T cells were reported. Among 300 to 500 genotyped donors of the cohort, an average of approximately 240,000 unique TCR beta nucleotide sequences was sequenced per donor, of which about 19% were non-productive. Class I and class II HLA loci were covered by the typing at four-digit resolution. Using immunosequencing, the study profiled T cell repertoires from 666 subjects and related those repertoires to cytomegalovirus serostatus. To predict cytomegalovirus infection status, the study combined high-throughput TCR immunosequencing, statistical association of individual TCRs with disease status, and machine learning. Typing coverage differed by locus: A, B, C, DRB1 and DQB1 were typed in roughly 620-630 donors, DQA1 in roughly 510, DPA1 in around 600, and DPB1 in 450 to 490. To decide whether each TCR beta V gene segment behaved as functional or pseudogenic, an earlier analysis of some 600 of the donors relied on high-throughput TCR beta sequencing. The study aimed to test whether cataloging public T cell receptors could reveal signatures of past pathogen exposure. Rather than drawing on any new phenotypic data, the later analysis identified candidate immune exposures from TCR beta sequences and the way those sequences occurred across donors. Roughly 5 DR-DQ haplotypes were handled as single units for association and clustering because linkage in the cohort was strong. In a later genetic analysis, genome-wide SNP genotypes for about three fifths of the 666 donors were used, and that subset was treated as a discovery cohort. All discovery cohort repertoires had been generated using a single sequencing platform. To study patterns of TCR occurrence, a later analysis re-analyzed previously published TCR beta repertoires from 500 to 850 donors and added high-resolution HLA genotyping. Among the 398 genotyped donors, approximately 76% belonged to the genetic ancestry cluster associated with self-reported Caucasian donors. Roughly 300 gigabases of sequencing data and around 87 million unique TCR sequences were included in an early release covering under 650 HLA-typed donors. Donor age, sex, ethnicity and CMV serostatus were collected together with the repertoire data. A separate validation cohort of 100 to 150 different subjects was used in addition to the approximately 700-subject first cohort. Study-wide conclusions, independent of this receptor: Specific HLA alleles were associated with about 17,000 TCR beta sequences at a false discovery rate of 0.05 in a later analysis. Fewer than 20 rarely observed V segments, including chromosome 9 orphons, were excluded from the earlier analysis of several hundred of the donors because counts were too low. A few of the identified cytomegalovirus-associated TCR beta chains were confirmed in vitro to be specific for cytomegalovirus antigens. According to a later analysis, most CMV-associated TCR beta chains appeared to be HLA-restricted, and the HLA associations seemed to be driven largely by CMV exposure. The classifier was reported to diagnose cytomegalovirus status with high specificity and sensitivity in both the original cohort and the validation cohort. An association between a missense DCLRE1C variant and V-gene and J-gene trimming of TCR beta chains was found in a later genetic analysis and replicated in an independent cohort. Presence/absence analyses assumed roughly uniform sequencing depth across donors, an assumption that may not hold. Assigning TCR associations to individual alleles was difficult when HLA alleles, especially DR and DQ, strongly co-occurred. Most TCR sequences were seen in very few donors, while some public TCRs were found in many individuals. Because some donors lacked HLA typing at each locus, the association tests relied only on the typed subset. A further reported finding was that TCR beta sequences accurately predicted the HLA-A and HLA-B alleles for most subjects in the first cohort. A cluster of highly shared sequence variants was judged likely to be a technical artifact of the sequencing pipeline. In a later analysis, several top co-occurrence clusters were reported to appear linked to parvovirus B19, influenza, CMV and Epstein-Barr virus. Broadly in line with IMGT annotations, most TCR beta V segments showed up in productive rearrangements about 90% or about 30% of the time in an earlier analysis of approximately 600 of the donors. Correlated functional status among segregating V segments might be attributable to linkage disequilibrium, but an unknown experimental factor could not be ruled out. A later analysis found that TCR association rates varied across HLA loci, with DRB1 alleles showing the most associated TCRs and HLA-C alleles the fewest. In a later analysis, HLA-associated TCR beta chains were found to be more clonally expanded and to have lower generation probabilities than equally common non-associated chains. The authors suggested that the approach could potentially be extended to other disease states and immunological phenotypes. The cohort was sequenced for TCR beta chains only, and without alpha or paired-chain data the features that could be detected were limited. For the cohort, immune exposure information was limited to CMV serostatus. According to a later genetic analysis, donors in an Asian-associated ancestry cluster had fewer N-insertions in productive TCRs than the approximately 670-donor mean. The study gave a list of under 200 TCR beta chains associated with cytomegalovirus.

The cohort was made up of under 800 healthy bone marrow donors. At the time of sampling, every cohort member was nominally healthy, though immune exposures that went unrecorded were likely present. The donor tested CMV seronegative, placing the donor among the 350 to 400 seronegative members of the cohort. A peripheral blood sample was collected from each donor, and TCR beta sequencing was performed on peripheral blood mononuclear cells. Genomic DNA was extracted from the blood cell samples with the Qiagen DNeasy Blood Extraction Kit. Libraries were made using the immunoSEQ multiplex PCR assay. The multiplex PCR relied on a mix of 60 forward primers for TCR Vbeta segments and 13 reverse primers for TCR Jbeta segments. A multiplex PCR assay on genomic DNA amplified the CDR3 region of rearranged TCR beta genes. On the Illumina HiSeq System, the amplified TCR beta libraries were sequenced as 87-base-pair reads. The study's own analysis went as follows. A later analysis tallied around 87 million unique TCR beta chains across the 666 repertoires, and roughly 11 million of those chains were shared by two or more donors. To remove PCR and sequencing errors, raw reads were error-corrected and collapsed into unique sequences using a nearest-neighbor algorithm that merged closely related sequences. To assign V, D and J gene segments, CDR3 sequences were aligned to IMGT reference sequences. For a sequence to be retained, at least a six-nucleotide match to both a V gene segment and a J gene segment was required. A rearrangement was called productive if the CDR3 had no stop codons and remained in frame with V and J, and every other rearrangement was called non-productive. CDR3 was defined according to IMGT convention as the region running from the second conserved V-encoded cysteine to the conserved J-encoded phenylalanine. The earlier analysis of about 590 of the donors excluded sequences that lacked an unambiguous match to a single V gene segment. In an earlier analysis of around 590 of the donors, a V segment was called functional when productive rearrangements were above 56.7%, and segregating when the standard deviation between donors exceeded 5%. A statistical classification framework was built for diagnosing cytomegalovirus status from the catalog of TCR beta chain sequences. V and J gene assignment, in a later analysis, came from comparing TCR nucleotide sequences with IMGT/GENE-DB human TR gene sequences. Using the TCRdist pipeline, a later analysis assigned CDR3 sequences along with most-parsimonious VDJ recombination scenarios. A later analysis defined each TCR beta chain by its CDR3 amino acid sequence plus V-gene family, and excluded reads lacking a unique V-gene family. In a later analysis, fewer than 650 highly shared, low-generation-probability nucleotide sequences were removed to address suspected cross-contamination and a sequencing artifact. In a later analysis, a clonal expansion index was calculated for each public chain from normalized within-repertoire ranks of inferred template counts. In a later analysis, generation probabilities were computed with a VDJ recombination model fitted to out-of-frame rearrangements, and the resulting probabilities were checked against IGoR. Hypergeometric tests were used in a later analysis to score TCR-TCR, TCR-HLA and TCR-CMV co-occurrence, with a repertoire-size bias correction applied to the TCR pairs. In a later analysis, false discovery rates were estimated by permuting HLA or CMV assignments 20 times. In a later analysis, co-occurring TCRs were grouped using DBSCAN, with TCRdist sequence similarity added in when clustering inside HLA-allele-positive subsets. For co-occurrence clustering, repertoires with fewer than 30,000 or more than 120,000 public chains were excluded, along with 5 or 6 repertoires with anomalous nucleotide sharing. Sourced from immuneACCESS, this table was stored by TCRdb with only in-frame sequences that have V and J called. A share of the clones is absent; for the studies checked, an unresolved V gene accounts for under half, and the remainder has no known explanation. D and trimming were read from the DNA, whereas the V and J calls and clone size are those reported in that table. This sample has around 210,000 clones in its table, and roughly 78% of those were observed once. The ten largest clones take up about 0.47% of the sample.

Concerning this clone itself: The antigen it binds to is not known. Within one base of it there is no much larger clone, and no base qualities were kept.

Sequenced input: PBMCs. The sequence came from a boy younger than 18 in good health and CMV-seronegative.

The DNA sequence reads TGTGCCAGCAGTAAAACCATCAGGGGACTAAAGAACACTGAAGCTTTCTTT. Its translation is CASSKTIRGLKNTEAFF. The chain joins TRBV27 to TRBJ1-1; the D gene is possibly TRBD1, with 6 bases matching. The CDR3, from cysteine to phenylalanine, totals 17 residues. Only CDR3 DNA remains: 51 bases, in frame from the first base. The V end loses 5 bases and the J end loses 1 base, and a stretch of 20 bases separates them. The germline V gene (reference sequence) supplies CDR1 MNHEY and CDR2 SMNVEV.